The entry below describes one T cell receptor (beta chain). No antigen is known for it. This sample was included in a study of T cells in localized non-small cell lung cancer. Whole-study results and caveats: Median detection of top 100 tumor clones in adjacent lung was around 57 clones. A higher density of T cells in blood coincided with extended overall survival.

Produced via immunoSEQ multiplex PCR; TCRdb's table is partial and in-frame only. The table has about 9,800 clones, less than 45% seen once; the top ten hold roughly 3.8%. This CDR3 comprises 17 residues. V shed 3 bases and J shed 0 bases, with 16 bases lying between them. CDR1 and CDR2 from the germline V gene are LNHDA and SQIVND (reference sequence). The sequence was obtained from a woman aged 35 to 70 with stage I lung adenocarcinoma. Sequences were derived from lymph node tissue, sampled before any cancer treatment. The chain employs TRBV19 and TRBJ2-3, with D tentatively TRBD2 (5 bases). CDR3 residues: CASSIGVGGPSTDTQYF. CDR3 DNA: TGTGCCAGTAGTATCGGGGTCGGTGGGCCTAGCACAGATACGCAGTATTTT.